This T cell receptor (beta chain) was observed in a study of blood T cell repertoires in COVID-19. For the study at large: COVID-19 samples, acute and convalescent, were from the United States, Italy and Spain. The cDNA or gDNA used as material had been derived from T cells, B-cell-depleted T cells, or PBMCs.

Original handling: From reference gene primer amplification, estimates of nucleated cell counts were derived. Sequencing used immunoSEQ multiplex PCR; TCRdb keeps in-frame clones, though not all of them. Clonal size and the V and J genes are those of that table, whereas D and trimming came from the DNA. The repertoire holds just over 650,000 clones, with about 90% as singletons. Trimming cost V 4 bases and J 0 bases; bases outside gene matches: 8. This CDR3 contains 19 residues. Per germline, CDR1 MGHRA and CDR2 YSYEKL. Input material: peripheral blood. The source is a woman under 30 with acute or convalescent COVID-19. J is TRBJ2-2 and V is TRBV4-1; TRBD2 aligns across 13 bases. CDR3 nucleotides: TGCGCCAGCAGCCCCAGACTAGCGGGGGGTGCACCGAACACCGGGGAGCTGTTTTTT. This codes for CASSPRLAGGAPNTGELFF.